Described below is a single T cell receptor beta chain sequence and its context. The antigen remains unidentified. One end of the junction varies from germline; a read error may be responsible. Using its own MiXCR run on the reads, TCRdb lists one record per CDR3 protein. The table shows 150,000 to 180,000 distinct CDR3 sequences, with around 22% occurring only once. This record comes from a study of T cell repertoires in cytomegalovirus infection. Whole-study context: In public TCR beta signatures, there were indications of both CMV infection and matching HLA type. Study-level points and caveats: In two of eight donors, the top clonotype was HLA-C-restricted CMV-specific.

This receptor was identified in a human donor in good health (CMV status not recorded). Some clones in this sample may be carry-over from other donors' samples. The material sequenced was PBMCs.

The CDR3 region is CASSRTDRTYELYF. CDR3 coding DNA: TGTGCCAGCAGCCGTACGGACAGAACCTACGAGCTGTACTTC. The chain couples TRBV12-3 or TRBV12-4 to TRBJ2-7; D is possibly TRBD1 (6 bases). This CDR3 region has 14 residues.